One T cell receptor (beta chain) is described in this entry. Antigen specificity is unknown. This entry comes from a study of T cell responses to AZD1222 COVID-19 vaccine. The wider study: Researchers grouped second doses given at about 4 or about 12 weeks into one pool. Study results and limitations: The study reported that nearly half of spike-specific TCRs target unmutated variant regions. White British donors predominated, females outnumbered males, and clonal diversity was possibly underestimated. Spike was spanned by vaccine-associated CD4 TCRs, with dominance at 160-218 and 743-854.

V lost 5 bases, J lost 7 bases, and 14 bases lay in between. Germline V gene data show CDR1 as SEHNR and CDR2 as FQNEAQ (reference sequence). The CDR3 is 13 residues long. TCRdb's copy holds only in-frame clones and misses some; the assay was immunoSEQ multiplex PCR. This sample has 87,000 or so clones, with around 91% found just once. The J gene is TRBJ1-1, the V gene TRBV7-9; D gene uncertain. The TCR originated in an adult in good health. Sequences were derived from peripheral blood, sampled on day 0 of AZD1222 vaccination. This CDR3 is CASSPPGRNEAFF. The CDR3 DNA reads TGTGCCAGCAGCCCCCCCGGCAGAAATGAAGCTTTCTTT.